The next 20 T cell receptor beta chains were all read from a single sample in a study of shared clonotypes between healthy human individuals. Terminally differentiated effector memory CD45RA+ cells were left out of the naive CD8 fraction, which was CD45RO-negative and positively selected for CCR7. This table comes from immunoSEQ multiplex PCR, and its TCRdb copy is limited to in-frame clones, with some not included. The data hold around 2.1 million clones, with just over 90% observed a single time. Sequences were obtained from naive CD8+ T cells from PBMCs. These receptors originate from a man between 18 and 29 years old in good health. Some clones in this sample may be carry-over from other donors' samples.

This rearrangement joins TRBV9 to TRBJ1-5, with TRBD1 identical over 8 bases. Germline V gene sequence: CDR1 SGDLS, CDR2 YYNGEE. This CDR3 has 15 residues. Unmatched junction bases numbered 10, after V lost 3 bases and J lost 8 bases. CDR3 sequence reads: CASSEGQGIREPQHF. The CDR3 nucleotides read TGTGCCAGCAGCGAAGGACAGGGCATAAGGGAGCCCCAGCATTTT.

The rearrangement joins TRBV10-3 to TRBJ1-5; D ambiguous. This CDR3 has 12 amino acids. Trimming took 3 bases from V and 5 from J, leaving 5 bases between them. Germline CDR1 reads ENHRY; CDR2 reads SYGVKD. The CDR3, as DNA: TGTGCCATCAGTGACCGCGATCAGCCCCAGCATTTT. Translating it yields CAISDRDQPQHF.

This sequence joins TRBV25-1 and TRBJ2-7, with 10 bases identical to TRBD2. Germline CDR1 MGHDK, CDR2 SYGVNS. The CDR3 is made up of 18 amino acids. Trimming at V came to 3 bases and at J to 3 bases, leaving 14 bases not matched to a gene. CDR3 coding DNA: TGTGCCAGCAGTGAGGGTCTTCGGATCGGACTAGCGGACTACGAGCAGTACTTC. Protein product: CASSEGLRIGLADYEQYF.

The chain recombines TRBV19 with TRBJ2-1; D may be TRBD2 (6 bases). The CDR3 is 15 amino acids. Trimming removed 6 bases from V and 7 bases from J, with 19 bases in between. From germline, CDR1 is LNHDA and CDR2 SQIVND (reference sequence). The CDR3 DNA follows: TGTGCCAGTAGCCACCACGGCGGGATAAGGAATGAGCAGTTCTTC. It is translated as CASSHHGGIRNEQFF.

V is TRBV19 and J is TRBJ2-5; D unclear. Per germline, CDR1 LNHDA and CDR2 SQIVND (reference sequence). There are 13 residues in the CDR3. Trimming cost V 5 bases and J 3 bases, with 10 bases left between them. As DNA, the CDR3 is TGTGCCAGTAGTCCCCGGGCCAAAGAGACCCAGTACTTC. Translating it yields CASSPRAKETQYF.

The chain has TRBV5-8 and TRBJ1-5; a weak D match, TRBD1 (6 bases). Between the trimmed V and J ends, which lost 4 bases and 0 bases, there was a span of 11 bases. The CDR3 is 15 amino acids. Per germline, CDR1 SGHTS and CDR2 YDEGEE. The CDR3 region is CASSRGTNSNQPQHF. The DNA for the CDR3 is TGTGCCAGCAGCAGAGGGACAAATAGCAATCAGCCCCAGCATTTT.

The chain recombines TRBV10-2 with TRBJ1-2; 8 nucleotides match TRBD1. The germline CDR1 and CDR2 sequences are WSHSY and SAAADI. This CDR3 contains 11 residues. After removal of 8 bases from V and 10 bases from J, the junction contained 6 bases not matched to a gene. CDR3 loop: CASGPGGDYTF. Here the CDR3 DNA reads TGCGCCAGCGGGCCAGGGGGCGACTACACCTTC.

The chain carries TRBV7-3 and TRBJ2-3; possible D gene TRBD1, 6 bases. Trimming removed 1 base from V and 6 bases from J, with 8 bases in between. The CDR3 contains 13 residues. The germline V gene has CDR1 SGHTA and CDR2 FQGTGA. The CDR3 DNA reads TGTGCCAGCAGCTTAATCAGGGGTGATACGCAGTATTTT. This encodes CASSLIRGDTQYF.

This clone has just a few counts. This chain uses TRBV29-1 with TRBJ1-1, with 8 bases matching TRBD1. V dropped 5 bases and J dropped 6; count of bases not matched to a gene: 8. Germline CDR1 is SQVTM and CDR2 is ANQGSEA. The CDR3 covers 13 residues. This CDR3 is CSVTTDRESEAFF. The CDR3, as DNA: TGCAGCGTTACCACGGACAGGGAATCTGAAGCTTTCTTT.

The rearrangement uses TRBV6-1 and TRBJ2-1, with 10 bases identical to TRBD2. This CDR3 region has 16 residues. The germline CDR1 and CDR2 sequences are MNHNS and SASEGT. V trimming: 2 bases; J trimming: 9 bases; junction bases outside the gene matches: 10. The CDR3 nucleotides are TGTGCCAGCAGTGAACGAGCGGGAGGGCCGGGAGGTGAGCAGTTCTTC. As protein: CASSERAGGPGGEQFF.

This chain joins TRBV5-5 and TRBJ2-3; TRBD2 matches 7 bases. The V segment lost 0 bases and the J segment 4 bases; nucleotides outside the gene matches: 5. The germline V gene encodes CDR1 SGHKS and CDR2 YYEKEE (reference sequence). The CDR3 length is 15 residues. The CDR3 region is CASSLGRGSSDTQYF. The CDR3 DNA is TGTGCCAGCAGCTTGGGCCGCGGGAGTTCAGATACGCAGTATTTT.

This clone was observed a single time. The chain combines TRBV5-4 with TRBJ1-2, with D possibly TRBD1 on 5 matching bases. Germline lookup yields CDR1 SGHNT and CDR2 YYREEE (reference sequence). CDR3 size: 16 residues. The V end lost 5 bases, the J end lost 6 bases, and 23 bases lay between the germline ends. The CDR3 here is CASSLHPRDLYDGYTF. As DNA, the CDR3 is TGTGCCAGCAGTCTGCACCCCCGGGACCTATACGATGGCTACACCTTC.

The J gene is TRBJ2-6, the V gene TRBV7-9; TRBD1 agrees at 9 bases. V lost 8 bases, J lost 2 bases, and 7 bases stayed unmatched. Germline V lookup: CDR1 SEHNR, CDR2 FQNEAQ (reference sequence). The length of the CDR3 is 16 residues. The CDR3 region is CASQRDREPGANVLTF. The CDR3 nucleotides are TGTGCCAGCCAGCGGGACAGGGAGCCTGGGGCCAACGTCCTGACTTTC.

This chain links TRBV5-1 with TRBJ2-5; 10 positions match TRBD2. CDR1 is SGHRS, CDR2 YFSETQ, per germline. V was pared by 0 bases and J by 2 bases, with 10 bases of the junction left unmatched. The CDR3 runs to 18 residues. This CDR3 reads CASSLAGTSVLLQETQYF. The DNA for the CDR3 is TGCGCCAGCAGCTTGGCGGGGACTAGCGTGTTACTGCAAGAGACCCAGTACTTC.

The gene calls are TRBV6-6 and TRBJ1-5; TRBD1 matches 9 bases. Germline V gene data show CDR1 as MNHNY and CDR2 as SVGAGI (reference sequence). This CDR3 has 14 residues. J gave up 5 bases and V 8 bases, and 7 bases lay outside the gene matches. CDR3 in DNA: TGTGCCAGCTCTTGGGGACAGGGTGATCAGCCCCAGCATTTT. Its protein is CASSWGQGDQPQHF.

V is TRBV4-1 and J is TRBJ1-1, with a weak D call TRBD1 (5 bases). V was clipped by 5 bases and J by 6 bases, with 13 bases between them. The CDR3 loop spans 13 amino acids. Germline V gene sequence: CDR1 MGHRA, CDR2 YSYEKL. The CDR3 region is CASSDQGNSEAFF. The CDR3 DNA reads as TGCGCCAGCAGCGATCAGGGTAACTCTGAAGCTTTCTTT.

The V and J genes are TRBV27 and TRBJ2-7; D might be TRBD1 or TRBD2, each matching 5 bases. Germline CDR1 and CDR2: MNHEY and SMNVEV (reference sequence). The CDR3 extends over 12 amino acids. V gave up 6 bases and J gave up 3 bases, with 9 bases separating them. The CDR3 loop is CASRRGIYEQYF. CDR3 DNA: TGTGCCAGCAGGAGGGGTATCTACGAGCAGTACTTC.

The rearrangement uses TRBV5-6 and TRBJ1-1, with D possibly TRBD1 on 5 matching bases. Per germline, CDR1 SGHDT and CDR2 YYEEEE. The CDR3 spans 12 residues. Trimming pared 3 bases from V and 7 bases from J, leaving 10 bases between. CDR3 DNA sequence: TGTGCCAGCAGCTGGGGGTCGCGTGAAGCTTTCTTT. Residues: CASSWGSREAFF.

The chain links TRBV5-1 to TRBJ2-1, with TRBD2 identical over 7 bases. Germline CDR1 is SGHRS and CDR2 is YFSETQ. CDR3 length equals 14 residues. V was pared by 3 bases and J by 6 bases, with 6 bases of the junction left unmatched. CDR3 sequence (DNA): TGCGCCAGCAGCTCCTGGCGGGGGTCCAATGAGCAGTTCTTC. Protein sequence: CASSSWRGSNEQFF.

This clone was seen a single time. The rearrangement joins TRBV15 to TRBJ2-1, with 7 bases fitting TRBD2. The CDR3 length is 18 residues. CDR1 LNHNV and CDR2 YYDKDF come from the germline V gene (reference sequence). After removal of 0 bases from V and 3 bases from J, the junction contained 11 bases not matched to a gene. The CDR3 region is CATSREISFGEGYNEQFF. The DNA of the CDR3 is TGTGCCACCAGCAGAGAGATAAGTTTCGGGGAGGGCTACAATGAGCAGTTCTTC.